The following is a T cell receptor (beta chain) sequence with its context. V dropped 3 bases and J dropped 5 bases, with 20 bases sitting between them. The CDR3 runs to 16 residues. CDR1 is KGHSH, CDR2 LQKENI, per germline. Arm-PCR of CDR3 regions and iRepertoire HTBI primers were the basis on which TCR beta libraries were built. TCRdb redid the calling of the multiplex PCR reads with MiXCR, one entry per CDR3 protein. The sample records under 500,000 distinct CDR3 sequences, around 20% being singletons. The data derive from a study of regulatory T cells in long-lasting Graves disease. Specified time point: persistent/refractory GD, antithyroid drugs over 5 years with positive TRAb. PBMC RNA served as the TCR library source.

The receptor was derived from a female donor with Graves disease. The material was peripheral blood mononuclear cells (PBMCs), obtained when the disease was refractory, from a patient treated with antithyroid drugs. This sequence joins TRBV18 and TRBJ2-7, with D possibly TRBD2 on 6 matching bases. CDR3: CASSPVVGRRRDEQYF. The DNA of the CDR3 is TGTGCCAGCTCACCGGTAGTCGGGAGAAGACGAGACGAGCAGTACTTC.